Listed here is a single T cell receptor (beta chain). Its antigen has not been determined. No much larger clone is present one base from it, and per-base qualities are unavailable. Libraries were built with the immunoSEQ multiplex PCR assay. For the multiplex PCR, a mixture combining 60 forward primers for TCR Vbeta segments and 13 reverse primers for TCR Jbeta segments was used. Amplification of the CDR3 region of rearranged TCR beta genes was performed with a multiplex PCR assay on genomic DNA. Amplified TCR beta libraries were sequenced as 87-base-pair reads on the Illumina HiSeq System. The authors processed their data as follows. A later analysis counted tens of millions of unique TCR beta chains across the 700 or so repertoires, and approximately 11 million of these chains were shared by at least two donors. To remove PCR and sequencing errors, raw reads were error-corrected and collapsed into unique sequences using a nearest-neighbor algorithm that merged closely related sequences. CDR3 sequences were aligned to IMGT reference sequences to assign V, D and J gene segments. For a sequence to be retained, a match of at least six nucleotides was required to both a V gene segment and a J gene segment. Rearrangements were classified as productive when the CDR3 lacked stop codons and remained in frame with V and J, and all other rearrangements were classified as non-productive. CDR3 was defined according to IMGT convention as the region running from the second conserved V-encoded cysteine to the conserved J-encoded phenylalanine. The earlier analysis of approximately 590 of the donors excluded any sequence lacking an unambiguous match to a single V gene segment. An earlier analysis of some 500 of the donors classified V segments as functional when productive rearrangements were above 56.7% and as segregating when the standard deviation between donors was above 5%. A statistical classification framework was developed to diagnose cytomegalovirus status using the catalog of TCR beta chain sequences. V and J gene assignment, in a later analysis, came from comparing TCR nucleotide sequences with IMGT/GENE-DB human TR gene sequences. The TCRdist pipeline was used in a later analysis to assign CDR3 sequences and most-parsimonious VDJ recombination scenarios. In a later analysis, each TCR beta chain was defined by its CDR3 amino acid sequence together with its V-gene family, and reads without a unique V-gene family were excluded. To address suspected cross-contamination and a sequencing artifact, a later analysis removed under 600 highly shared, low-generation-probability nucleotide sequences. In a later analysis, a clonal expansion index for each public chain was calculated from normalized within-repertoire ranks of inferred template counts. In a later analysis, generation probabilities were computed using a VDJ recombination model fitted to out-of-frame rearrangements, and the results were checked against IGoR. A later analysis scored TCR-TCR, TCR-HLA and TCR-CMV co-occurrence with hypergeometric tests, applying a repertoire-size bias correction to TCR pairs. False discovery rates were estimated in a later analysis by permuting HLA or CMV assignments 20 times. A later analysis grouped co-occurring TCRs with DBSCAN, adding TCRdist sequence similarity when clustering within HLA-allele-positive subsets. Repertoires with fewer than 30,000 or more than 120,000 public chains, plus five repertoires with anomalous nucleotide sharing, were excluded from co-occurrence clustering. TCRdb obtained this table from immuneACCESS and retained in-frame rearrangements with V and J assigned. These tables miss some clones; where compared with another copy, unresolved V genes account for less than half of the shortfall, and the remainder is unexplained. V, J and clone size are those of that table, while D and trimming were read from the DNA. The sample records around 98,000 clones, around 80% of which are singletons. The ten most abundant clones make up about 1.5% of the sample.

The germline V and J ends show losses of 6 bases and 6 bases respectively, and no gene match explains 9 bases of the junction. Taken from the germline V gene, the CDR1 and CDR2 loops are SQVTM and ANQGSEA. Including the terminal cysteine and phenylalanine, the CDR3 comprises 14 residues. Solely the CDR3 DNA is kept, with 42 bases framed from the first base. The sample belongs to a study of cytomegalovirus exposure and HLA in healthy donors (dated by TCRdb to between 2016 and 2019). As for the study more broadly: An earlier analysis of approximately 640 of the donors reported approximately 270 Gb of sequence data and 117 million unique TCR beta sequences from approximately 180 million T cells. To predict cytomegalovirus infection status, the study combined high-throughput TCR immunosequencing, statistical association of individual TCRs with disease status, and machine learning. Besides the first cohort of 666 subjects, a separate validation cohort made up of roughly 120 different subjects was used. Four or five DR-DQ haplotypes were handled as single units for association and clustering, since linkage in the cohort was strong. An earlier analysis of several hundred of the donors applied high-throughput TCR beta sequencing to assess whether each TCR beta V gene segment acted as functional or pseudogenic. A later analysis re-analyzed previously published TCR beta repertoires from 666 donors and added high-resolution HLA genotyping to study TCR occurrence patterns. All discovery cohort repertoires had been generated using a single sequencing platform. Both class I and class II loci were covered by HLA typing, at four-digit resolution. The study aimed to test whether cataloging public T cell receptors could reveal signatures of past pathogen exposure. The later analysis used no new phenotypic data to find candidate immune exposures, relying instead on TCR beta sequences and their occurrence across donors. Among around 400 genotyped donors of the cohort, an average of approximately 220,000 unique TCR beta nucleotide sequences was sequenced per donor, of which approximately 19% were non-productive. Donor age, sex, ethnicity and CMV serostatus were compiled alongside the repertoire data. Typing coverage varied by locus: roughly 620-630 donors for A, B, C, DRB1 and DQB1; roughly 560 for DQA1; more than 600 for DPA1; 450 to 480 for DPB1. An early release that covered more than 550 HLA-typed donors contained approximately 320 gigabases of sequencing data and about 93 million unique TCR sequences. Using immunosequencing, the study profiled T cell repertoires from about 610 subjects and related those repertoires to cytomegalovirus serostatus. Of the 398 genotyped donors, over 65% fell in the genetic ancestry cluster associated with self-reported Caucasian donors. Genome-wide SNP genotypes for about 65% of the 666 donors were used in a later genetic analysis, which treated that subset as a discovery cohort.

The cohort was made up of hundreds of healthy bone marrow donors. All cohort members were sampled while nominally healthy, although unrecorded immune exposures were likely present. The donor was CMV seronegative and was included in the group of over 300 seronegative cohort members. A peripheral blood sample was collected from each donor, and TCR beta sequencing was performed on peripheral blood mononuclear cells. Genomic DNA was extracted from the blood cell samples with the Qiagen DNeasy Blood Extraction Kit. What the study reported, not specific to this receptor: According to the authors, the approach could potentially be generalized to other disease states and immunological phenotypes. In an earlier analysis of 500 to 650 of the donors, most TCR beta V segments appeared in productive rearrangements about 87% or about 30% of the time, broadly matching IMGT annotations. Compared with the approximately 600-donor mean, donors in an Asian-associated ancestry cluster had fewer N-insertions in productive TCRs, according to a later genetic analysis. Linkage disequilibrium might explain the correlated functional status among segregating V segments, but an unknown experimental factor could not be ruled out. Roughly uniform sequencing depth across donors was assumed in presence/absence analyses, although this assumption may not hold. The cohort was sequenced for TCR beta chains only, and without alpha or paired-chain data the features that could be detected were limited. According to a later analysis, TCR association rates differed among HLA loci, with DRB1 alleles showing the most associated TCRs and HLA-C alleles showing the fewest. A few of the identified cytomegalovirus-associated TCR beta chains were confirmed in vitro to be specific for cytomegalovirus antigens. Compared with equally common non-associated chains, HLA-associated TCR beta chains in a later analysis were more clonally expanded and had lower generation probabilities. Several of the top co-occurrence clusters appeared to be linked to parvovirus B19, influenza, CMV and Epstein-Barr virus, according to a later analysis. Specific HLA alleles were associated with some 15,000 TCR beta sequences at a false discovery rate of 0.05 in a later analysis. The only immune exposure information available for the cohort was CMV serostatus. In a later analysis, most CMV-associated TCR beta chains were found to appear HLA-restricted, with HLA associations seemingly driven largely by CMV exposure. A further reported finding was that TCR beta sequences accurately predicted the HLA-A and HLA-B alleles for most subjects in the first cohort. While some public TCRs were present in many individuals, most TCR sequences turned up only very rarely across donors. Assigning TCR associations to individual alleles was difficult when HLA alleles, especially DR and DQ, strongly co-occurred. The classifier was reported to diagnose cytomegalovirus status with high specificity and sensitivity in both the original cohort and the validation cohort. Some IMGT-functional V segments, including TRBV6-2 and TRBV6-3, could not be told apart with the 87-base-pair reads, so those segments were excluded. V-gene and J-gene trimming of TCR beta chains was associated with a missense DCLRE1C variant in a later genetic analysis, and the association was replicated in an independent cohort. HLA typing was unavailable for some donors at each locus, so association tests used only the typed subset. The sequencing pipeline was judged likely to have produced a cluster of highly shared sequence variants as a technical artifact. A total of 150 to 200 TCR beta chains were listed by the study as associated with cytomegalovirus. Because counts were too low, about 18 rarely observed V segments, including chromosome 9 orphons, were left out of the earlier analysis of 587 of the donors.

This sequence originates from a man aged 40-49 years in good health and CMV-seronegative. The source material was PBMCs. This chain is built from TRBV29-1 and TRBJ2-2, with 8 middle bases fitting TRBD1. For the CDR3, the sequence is CSVRGQGNSGELFF. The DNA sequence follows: TGCAGCGTGCGAGGACAGGGCAACTCCGGGGAGCTGTTTTTT.